What follows are 7 T cell receptor beta chains derived from one specimen sequenced in a study of shared clonotypes between healthy human individuals. Sequencing was performed with immunoSEQ multiplex PCR; in TCRdb, only in-frame clones are kept and a portion is missing. The repertoire holds around 2.1 million clones, with about 94% as singletons. The sequencing sample was made of naive CD4+ T cells sorted from blood. This sample's subset: CD45RA+ positively selected. The receptors here all came from a man between 18 and 29 years old in good health.

J is TRBJ2-2 and V is TRBV28; D gene unclear. V was trimmed by 3 bases and J by 2 bases, leaving 10 bases between them. The CDR3 runs to 15 residues. Germline-derived CDR1 and CDR2 are MDHEN and SYDVKM. CDR3 DNA sequence: TGTGCCAGCAGTTTTAGCCGTAAAAACACCGGGGAGCTGTTTTTT. Its protein product is CASSFSRKNTGELFF.

The chain joins TRBV6-1 to TRBJ1-2; 9 nucleotides align to TRBD1. Trimming cost V 3 bases and J 2 bases; bases outside gene matches: 4. The CDR3 totals 15 residues. The germline V gene has CDR1 MNHNS and CDR2 SASEGT. The CDR3 coding sequence is TGTGCCAGCAGTGAGATGACAGGGGGGAACTATGGCTACACCTTC. Translating it yields CASSEMTGGNYGYTF.

The gene calls are TRBV5-4 and TRBJ2-7; D might be TRBD2 (6 bases). CDR1 SGHNT and CDR2 YYREEE come from the germline V gene (reference sequence). The V gene lost 7 bases and the J gene lost 0 bases, with 17 bases spanning the gap. This CDR3 contains 15 residues. CDR3 sequence (DNA): TGTGCCAGCTCTCTCGGGGGTGGGTACTCCTACGAGCAGTACTTC. Protein product: CASSLGGGYSYEQYF.

This chain connects TRBV5-6 to TRBJ1-2; D not resolved. The CDR3 is 13 residues long. The V end lost 4 bases, the J end lost 8 bases, and 15 bases lay between the germline ends. Germline V gene sequence: CDR1 SGHDT, CDR2 YYEEEE. The CDR3 region is CASSLWEGGGYTF. The CDR3 nucleotides read TGTGCCAGCAGCCTATGGGAGGGAGGAGGCTACACCTTC.

This clone came up once. The chain employs TRBV27 and TRBJ2-7; TRBD2 agrees at 11 bases. This CDR3 spans 15 amino acids. With V trimmed by 5 bases and J by 0 bases, 3 bases remained unmatched. Germline assignment: CDR1 MNHEY and CDR2 SMNVEV (reference sequence). CDR3 bases: TGTGCCAGCAGTCCGGGACTAGCGGACTCCTACGAGCAGTACTTC. Translated, it gives CASSPGLADSYEQYF.

The chain carries TRBV7-6 and TRBJ2-4; no firm D call. Germline loops: CDR1 SGHVS, CDR2 FNYEAQ. CDR3 length: 14 amino acids. V lost 1 base and J 6 bases, leaving 10 bases between the germline ends. In nucleotides, the CDR3 is TGTGCCAGCAGCTTAGGGGTGAGCTCAAACATTCAGTACTTC. The encoded protein is CASSLGVSSNIQYF.

The chain is built from TRBV6-1 and TRBJ2-7, with TRBD1 identical over 7 bases. The length of the CDR3 is 16 residues. The V segment lost 4 bases and the J segment 1 base; nucleotides outside the gene matches: 10. In germline, CDR1 is MNHNS, CDR2 SASEGT. The CDR3 region has the DNA TGTGCCAGCAGTGGGGGCCCCACAGGGGCGTCCTACGAGCAGTACTTC. Protein sequence: CASSGGPTGASYEQYF.